This entry concerns a single TCR beta chain. Its antigen remains unidentified. Only in-frame clones appear in the TCRdb table, and some are missing; sequencing was by immunoSEQ multiplex PCR. Of tens of thousands of clones detected, about 82% appear once; the ten largest clones hold 12%. This sample is drawn from a study of a mutant IDH1 vaccine in newly diagnosed glioma. Study as a whole: Investigators started vaccination 4-6 weeks after radiotherapy alone, or with temozolomide cycles. Former treatment meant radiotherapy, temozolomide, or both; the majority had gotten both. Overall study results and limits: Immune responses induced by vaccination arose in 93.3% of the patients.

Indicated time point: week 35, safety follow-up. The vaccine gave 300 ug of a 20-mer mutant IDH1 peptide subcutaneously per dose. Deletions cut 0 bases from V and 1 base from J, with 12 bases between. The CDR3 has 17 residues. CDR1 KGHSH and CDR2 LQKENI come from the germline V gene. The receptor was derived from a man aged 35 to 55 with glioma. The material was PBMCs, obtained from a glioma patient whose treatment included an IDH1 peptide vaccine. The chain is built from TRBV18 and TRBJ2-2; maybe TRBD2 (5 bases). The CDR3 DNA follows: TGTGCCAGCTCACCACCGCGAACTGCGGGGAACACCGGGGAGCTGTTTTTT. This codes for CASSPPRTAGNTGELFF.